This T cell receptor beta chain was documented in a study of cytomegalovirus exposure and HLA in healthy donors. Vbeta (60) and Jbeta (13) primers were used in the PCR. Clones were read by immunoSEQ multiplex PCR, and TCRdb kept only the in-frame ones, dropping some. The repertoire includes roughly 89,000 clones, around 76% of them detected once, and roughly a tenth sits in the top ten. To note about this clone: Antigen specificity is unknown.

Trimming took 6 bases from V and 3 from J, leaving 15 bases between them. The CDR3 runs to 14 residues. Germline CDR1 reads SGHAT; CDR2 reads FQDESV (reference sequence). Broader study findings: Per published accounts, TCR beta sequences correctly predicted the HLA-A and HLA-B alleles of most subjects.

The V gene is TRBV11-1, the J gene TRBJ2-7; TRBD1 is a possible D gene (6 bases). Sequencing was done on a sample of PBMCs. The sequence was obtained from a man aged 25-45 years in good health and CMV-seropositive. This chain's CDR3 is CASSFGQQGYEQYF. Written as DNA, the CDR3 is TGTGCCAGCAGTTTCGGGCAACAGGGCTACGAGCAGTACTTC. Together with reference TRBV11-1 and TRBJ2-7, the CDR3 gives the full variable domain: EAEVAQSPRYKITEKSQAVAFWCDPISGHATLYWYRQILGQGPELLVQFQDESVVDDSQLPKDRFSAERLKGVDSTLKIQPAELGDSAMYLCASSFGQQGYEQYFGPGTRLTVT.